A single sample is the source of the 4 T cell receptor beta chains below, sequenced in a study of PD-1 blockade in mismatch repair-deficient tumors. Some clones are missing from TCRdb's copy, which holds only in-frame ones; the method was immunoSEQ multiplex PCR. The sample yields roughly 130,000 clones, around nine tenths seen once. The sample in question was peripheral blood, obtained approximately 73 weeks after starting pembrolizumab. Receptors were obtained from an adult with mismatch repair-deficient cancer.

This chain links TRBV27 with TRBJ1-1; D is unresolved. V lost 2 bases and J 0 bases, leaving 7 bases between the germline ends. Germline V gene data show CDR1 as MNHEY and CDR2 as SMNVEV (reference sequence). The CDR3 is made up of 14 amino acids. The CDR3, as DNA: TGTGCCAGCAGTTTAGGACCCTTGAACACTGAAGCTTTCTTT. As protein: CASSLGPLNTEAFF.

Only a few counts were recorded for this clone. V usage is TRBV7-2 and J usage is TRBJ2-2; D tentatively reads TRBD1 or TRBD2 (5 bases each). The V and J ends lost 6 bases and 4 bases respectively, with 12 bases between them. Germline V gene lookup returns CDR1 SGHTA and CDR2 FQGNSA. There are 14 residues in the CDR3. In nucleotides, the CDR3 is TGTGCCAGCAGACTGAGGGGTGGCACCGGGGAGCTGTTTTTT. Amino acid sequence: CASRLRGGTGELFF.

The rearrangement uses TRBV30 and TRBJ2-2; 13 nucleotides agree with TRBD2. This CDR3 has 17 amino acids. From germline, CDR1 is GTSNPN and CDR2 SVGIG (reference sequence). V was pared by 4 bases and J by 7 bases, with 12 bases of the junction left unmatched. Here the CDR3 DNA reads TGTGCCTGGATCGCCGCACTAGCGGGAGGGCCGAGCGGGGAGCTGTTTTTT. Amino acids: CAWIAALAGGPSGELFF.

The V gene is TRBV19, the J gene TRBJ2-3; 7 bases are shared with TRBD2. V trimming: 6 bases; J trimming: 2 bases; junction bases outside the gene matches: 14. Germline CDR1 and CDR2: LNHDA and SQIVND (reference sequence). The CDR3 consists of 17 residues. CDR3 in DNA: TGTGCCAGTAGCCAAATTTCCCCTAGCGGAGTCACAGATACGCAGTATTTT. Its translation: CASSQISPSGVTDTQYF.